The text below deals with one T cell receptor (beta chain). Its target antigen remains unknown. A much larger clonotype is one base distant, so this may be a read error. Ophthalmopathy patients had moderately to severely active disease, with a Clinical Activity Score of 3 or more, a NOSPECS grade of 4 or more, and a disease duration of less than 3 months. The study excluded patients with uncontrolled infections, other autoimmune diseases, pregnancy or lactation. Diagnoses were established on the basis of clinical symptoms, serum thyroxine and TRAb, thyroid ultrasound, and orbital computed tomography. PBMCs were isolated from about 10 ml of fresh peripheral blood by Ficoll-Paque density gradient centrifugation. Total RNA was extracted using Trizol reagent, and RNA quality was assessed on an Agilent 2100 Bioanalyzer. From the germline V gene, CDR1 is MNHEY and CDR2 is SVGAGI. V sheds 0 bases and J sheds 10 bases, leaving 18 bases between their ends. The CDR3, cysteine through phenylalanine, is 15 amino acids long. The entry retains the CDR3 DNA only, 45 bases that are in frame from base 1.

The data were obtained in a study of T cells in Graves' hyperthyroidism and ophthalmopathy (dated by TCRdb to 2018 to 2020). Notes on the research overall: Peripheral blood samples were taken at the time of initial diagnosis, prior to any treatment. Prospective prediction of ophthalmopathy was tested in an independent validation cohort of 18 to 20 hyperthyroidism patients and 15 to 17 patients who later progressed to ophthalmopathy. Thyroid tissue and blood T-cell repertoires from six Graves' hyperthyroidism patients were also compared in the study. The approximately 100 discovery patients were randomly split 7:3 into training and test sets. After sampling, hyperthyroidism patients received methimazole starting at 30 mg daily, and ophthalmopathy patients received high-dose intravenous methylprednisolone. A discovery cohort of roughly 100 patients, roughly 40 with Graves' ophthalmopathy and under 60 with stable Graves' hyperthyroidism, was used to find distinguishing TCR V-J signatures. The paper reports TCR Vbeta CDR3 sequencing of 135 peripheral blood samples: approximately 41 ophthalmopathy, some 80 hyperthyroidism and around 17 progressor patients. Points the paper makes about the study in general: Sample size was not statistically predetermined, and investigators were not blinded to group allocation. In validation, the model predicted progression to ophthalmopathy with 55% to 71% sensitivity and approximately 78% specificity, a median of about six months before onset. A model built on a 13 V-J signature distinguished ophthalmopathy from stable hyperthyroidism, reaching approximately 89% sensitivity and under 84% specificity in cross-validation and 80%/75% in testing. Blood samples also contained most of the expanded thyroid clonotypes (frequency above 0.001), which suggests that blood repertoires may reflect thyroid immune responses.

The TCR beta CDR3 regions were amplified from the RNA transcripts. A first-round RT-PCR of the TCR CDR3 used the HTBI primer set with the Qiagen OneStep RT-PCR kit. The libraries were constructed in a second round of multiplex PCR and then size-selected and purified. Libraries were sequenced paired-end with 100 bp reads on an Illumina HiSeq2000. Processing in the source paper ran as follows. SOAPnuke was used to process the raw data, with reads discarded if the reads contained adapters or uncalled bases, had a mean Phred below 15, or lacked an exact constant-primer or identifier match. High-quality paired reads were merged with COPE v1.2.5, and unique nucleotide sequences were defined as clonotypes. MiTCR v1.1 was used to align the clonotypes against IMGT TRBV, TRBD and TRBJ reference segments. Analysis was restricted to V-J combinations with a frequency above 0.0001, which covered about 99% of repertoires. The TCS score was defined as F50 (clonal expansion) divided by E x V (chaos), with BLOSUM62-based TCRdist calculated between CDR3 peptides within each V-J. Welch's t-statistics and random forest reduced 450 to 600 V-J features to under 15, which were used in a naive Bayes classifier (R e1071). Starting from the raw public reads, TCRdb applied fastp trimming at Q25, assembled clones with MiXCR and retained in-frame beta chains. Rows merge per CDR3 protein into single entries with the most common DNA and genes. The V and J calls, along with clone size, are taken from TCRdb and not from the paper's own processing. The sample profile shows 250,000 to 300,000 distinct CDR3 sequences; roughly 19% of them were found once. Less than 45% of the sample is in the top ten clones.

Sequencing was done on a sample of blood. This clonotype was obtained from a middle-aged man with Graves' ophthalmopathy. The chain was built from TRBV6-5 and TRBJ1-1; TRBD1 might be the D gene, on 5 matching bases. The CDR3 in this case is CASSYSTARLSGAFF. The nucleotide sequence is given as TGTGCCAGCAGTTACTCGACAGCCCGGCTCTCTGGAGCTTTCTTT.